These T cell receptor beta chains were read from a single sample in a study of control samples from healthy donors and cancer patients. Sequencing used immunoSEQ multiplex PCR; TCRdb keeps in-frame clones, though not all of them. Of some 17,000 clones in the sample, roughly nine tenths were seen once. The sample consisted of PBMCs. These receptors came from a man aged 55 to 70 with head and neck cancer. Each CDR3 is given with its conserved first and last residue. A D gene is named only where the DNA matches it firmly. Expanded clones get a size class; other rows say once, few or many, or leave the size out.

abundance: NA; j_gene: TRBJ2-5; v_gene: TRBV7-9; d_gene: NA; CDR3nt: TGTGCCAGCAACCGTGGGATGGAGACCCAGTACTTC; CDR3aa: CASNRGMETQYF
abundance: NA; j_gene: TRBJ2-1; v_gene: TRBV7-2; d_gene: TRBD2; CDR3nt: TGTGCCAGCAGCCCGCTAGCGGGGGGCTTCTACAATGAGCAGTTCTTC; CDR3aa: CASSPLAGGFYNEQFF
abundance: NA; j_gene: TRBJ1-1; v_gene: TRBV13; d_gene: NA; CDR3nt: TGTGCCAGCAGCGTTGACATAGGATCTGGCACTGAAGCTTTCTTT; CDR3aa: CASSVDIGSGTEAFF
abundance: NA; j_gene: TRBJ1-5; v_gene: TRBV9; d_gene: TRBD1; CDR3nt: TGTGCCAGCAGCAGAACCGGGACAGGGATTCAGCCCCAGCATTTT; CDR3aa: CASSRTGTGIQPQHF
abundance: NA; j_gene: TRBJ2-7; v_gene: TRBV7-9; d_gene: NA; CDR3nt: TGTGCCAGCAGCAGCCTTGGGTGGGAGCAGTACTTC; CDR3aa: CASSSLGWEQYF
abundance: NA; j_gene: TRBJ1-1; v_gene: TRBV7-2; d_gene: NA; CDR3nt: TGTGCCAGCAGCCCACTAAGGAACACTGAAGCTTTCTTT; CDR3aa: CASSPLRNTEAFF
abundance: NA; j_gene: TRBJ1-6; v_gene: TRBV5-1; d_gene: NA; CDR3nt: TGCGCCAGCAGCTTGGGGCAGGGCAGCTCCTATAATTCACCCCTCCACTTT; CDR3aa: CASSLGQGSSYNSPLHF
abundance: NA; j_gene: TRBJ1-2; v_gene: TRBV10-1; d_gene: NA; CDR3nt: TGCGCCCCCGGAGGGGAAGGTGGCTACACCTTC; CDR3aa: CAPGGEGGYTF
abundance: NA; j_gene: TRBJ1-3; v_gene: TRBV18; d_gene: NA; CDR3nt: TGTGCCAGCTCACCGCGGGGCCCGGGCTCTGGAAACACCATATATTTT; CDR3aa: CASSPRGPGSGNTIYF
abundance: NA; j_gene: TRBJ2-1; v_gene: TRBV5-8; d_gene: TRBD2; CDR3nt: TGTGCCAGCCGGAACGGGGGGACCGATGAGCAGTTCTTC; CDR3aa: CASRNGGTDEQFF
abundance: few; j_gene: TRBJ1-5; v_gene: TRBV2; d_gene: TRBD1; CDR3nt: TGTGCCAGCAGTGCACAGGGGGCGGCGGGCAATCAGCCCCAGCATTTT; CDR3aa: CASSAQGAAGNQPQHF
abundance: NA; j_gene: TRBJ1-5; v_gene: TRBV6-5; d_gene: TRBD1; CDR3nt: TGTGCCAGCAGTTACTCCGGGACAGCCGGGAATCAGCCCCAGCATTTT; CDR3aa: CASSYSGTAGNQPQHF
abundance: NA; j_gene: TRBJ1-4; v_gene: TRBV2; d_gene: TRBD1; CDR3nt: TGTGCCAGCAGCGGACAGGGCCCTGAAAAACTGTTTTTT; CDR3aa: CASSGQGPEKLFF
abundance: NA; j_gene: TRBJ2-6; v_gene: TRBV19; d_gene: TRBD1; CDR3nt: TGTGCCAGTACTACTGGGACAGGGGACTCTGGGGCCAACGTCCTGACTTTC; CDR3aa: CASTTGTGDSGANVLTF
abundance: NA; j_gene: TRBJ1-2; v_gene: TRBV9; d_gene: NA; CDR3nt: TGTGCCAGCAGCGTCGAGGGGATCGGCGGCTACACCTTC; CDR3aa: CASSVEGIGGYTF
abundance: NA; j_gene: TRBJ2-2; v_gene: TRBV5-1; d_gene: NA; CDR3nt: TGCGCCAGCAGTCCCCAGGGGGGCCTCCCGGGCGGGGAGCTGTTTTTT; CDR3aa: CASSPQGGLPGGELFF
abundance: few; j_gene: TRBJ2-1; v_gene: TRBV2; d_gene: NA; CDR3nt: TGTGCCAGCAAACCGACAGGCAGCTCCTACAATGAGCAGTTCTTC; CDR3aa: CASKPTGSSYNEQFF
abundance: NA; j_gene: TRBJ2-7; v_gene: TRBV11-3; d_gene: NA; CDR3nt: TGTGCCAGCAGCCTCTACTCCGGGGCCGAGCAGTACTTC; CDR3aa: CASSLYSGAEQYF
abundance: NA; j_gene: TRBJ2-5; v_gene: TRBV9; d_gene: NA; CDR3nt: TGTGCCAGCAGCGTAGGGTCTAGTAGGGAGACCCAGTACTTC; CDR3aa: CASSVGSSRETQYF
abundance: NA; j_gene: TRBJ1-4; v_gene: TRBV19; d_gene: NA; CDR3nt: TGTGCCAGCAGAGGGGCAACTAATGAAAAACTGTTTTTT; CDR3aa: CASRGATNEKLFF
abundance: once; j_gene: TRBJ2-5; v_gene: TRBV5-1; d_gene: TRBD2; CDR3nt: TGCGCCAGCAGCTTGGCCGGACTAGCACCGTACTTC; CDR3aa: CASSLAGLAPYF
abundance: NA; j_gene: TRBJ2-7; v_gene: TRBV18; d_gene: NA; CDR3nt: TGTGCCAGCTCACCATTGCCAGGGCGATACGAGCAGTACTTC; CDR3aa: CASSPLPGRYEQYF
abundance: NA; j_gene: TRBJ2-7; v_gene: TRBV7-9; d_gene: NA; CDR3nt: TGTGCCAGCAGCTCCCGGGTGTCCTACGAGCAGTACTTC; CDR3aa: CASSSRVSYEQYF
abundance: NA; j_gene: TRBJ1-1; v_gene: TRBV4-2; d_gene: NA; CDR3nt: TGTGCCAGCAACCACGATGACGGAAACACTGAAGCTTTCTTT; CDR3aa: CASNHDDGNTEAFF
abundance: NA; j_gene: TRBJ2-7; v_gene: TRBV5-4; d_gene: NA; CDR3nt: TGTGCCAGCAGTGTACCAGGCCACGAGCAGTACTTC; CDR3aa: CASSVPGHEQYF
abundance: NA; j_gene: TRBJ2-7; v_gene: TRBV28; d_gene: TRBD2; CDR3nt: TGTGCCAGCAGTCAGGCTAGCGGGGGGACCTACGAGCAGTACTTC; CDR3aa: CASSQASGGTYEQYF
abundance: NA; j_gene: TRBJ1-6; v_gene: TRBV7-2; d_gene: NA; CDR3nt: TGTGCCAGCAGCTTAGAACGGTCCTATAATTCACCCCTCCACTTT; CDR3aa: CASSLERSYNSPLHF
abundance: NA; j_gene: TRBJ2-2; v_gene: TRBV19; d_gene: TRBD1; CDR3nt: TGTGCCAGTAGTGACAGGGGCCGCGGCGCCGGGGAGCTGTTTTTT; CDR3aa: CASSDRGRGAGELFF
abundance: NA; j_gene: TRBJ1-4; v_gene: TRBV6-6; d_gene: NA; CDR3nt: TGTGCCAGCAGTTCGCCCCGGACAGATATGGGGGAGAAACTGTTTTTT; CDR3aa: CASSSPRTDMGEKLFF
abundance: NA; j_gene: TRBJ2-7; v_gene: TRBV5-5; d_gene: TRBD1; CDR3nt: TGTGCCAGCAGCCATCAGACAGGGCCCTACGAGCAGTACTTC; CDR3aa: CASSHQTGPYEQYF
abundance: NA; j_gene: TRBJ1-6; v_gene: TRBV4-1; d_gene: TRBD1; CDR3nt: TGCGCCAGCAGCCTAGGGACAGGCGACCATAATTCACCCCTCCACTTT; CDR3aa: CASSLGTGDHNSPLHF
abundance: NA; j_gene: TRBJ2-2; v_gene: TRBV6-5; d_gene: NA; CDR3nt: TGTGCCAGCAGTTACACAACCGGGGAGCTGTTTTTT; CDR3aa: CASSYTTGELFF
abundance: NA; j_gene: TRBJ1-5; v_gene: TRBV19; d_gene: NA; CDR3nt: TGTGCCAGTAGAAACACGCAGAATCAGCCCCAGCATTTT; CDR3aa: CASRNTQNQPQHF
abundance: NA; j_gene: TRBJ1-5; v_gene: TRBV15; d_gene: NA; CDR3nt: TGTGCCACCAGCAGAGGGGGCAGGGACAATCAGCCCCAGCATTTT; CDR3aa: CATSRGGRDNQPQHF
abundance: NA; j_gene: TRBJ1-1; v_gene: TRBV27; d_gene: NA; CDR3nt: TGTGCCAGCAGTCGTCCGGGGTTTACTGAAGCTTTCTTT; CDR3aa: CASSRPGFTEAFF
abundance: NA; j_gene: TRBJ2-5; v_gene: TRBV6-5; d_gene: NA; CDR3nt: TGTGCCAGCAGCGAGACGGAGACCCAGTACTTC; CDR3aa: CASSETETQYF
abundance: once; j_gene: TRBJ1-2; v_gene: TRBV7-9; d_gene: NA; CDR3nt: TGTGCCAGCAGCCCTGAGCAGGCCTATGGCTACACCTTC; CDR3aa: CASSPEQAYGYTF
abundance: NA; j_gene: TRBJ2-3; v_gene: TRBV5-6; d_gene: TRBD1; CDR3nt: TGTGCCAGCACCCCAAGCTTAGGACAGGGGGCAGATACGCAGTATTTT; CDR3aa: CASTPSLGQGADTQYF
abundance: NA; j_gene: TRBJ2-2; v_gene: TRBV5-6; d_gene: TRBD2; CDR3nt: TGTGCCAGCAGCTCGGTAGCGGGGGTCTTCATTAACACCGGGGAGCTGTTTTTT; CDR3aa: CASSSVAGVFINTGELFF
abundance: NA; j_gene: TRBJ1-3; v_gene: TRBV10-3; d_gene: NA; CDR3nt: TGTGCCATCAGTGGGACGGTCTCTGGAAACACCATATATTTT; CDR3aa: CAISGTVSGNTIYF